This T cell receptor beta chain derives from a study of OX40 agonist ivuxolimab in advanced cancers. Study context: Hepatocellular carcinoma, melanoma, renal cell or head and neck cancer occurred in dose-escalation patients. Study-level points and caveats: Among the least clonally expanded were partial responders at 0.1-3.0 mg/kg.

Sampled blood was obtained at baseline, cycle 4 day 1, and cycle 7 day 1. About this clone: Its antigen is unidentified.

Measured with immunoSEQ multiplex PCR; TCRdb has only the in-frame clones, and not every one. The sample includes 12,000 or so clones, about 75% of them seen just once. The CDR3 contains 11 residues. CDR1 and CDR2 from the germline V gene are MNHEY and SMNVEV (reference sequence). Deletions cut 10 bases from V and 0 bases from J, with 4 bases between. The material was CD4+ or CD8+ T cells sorted from blood, obtained in a trial of the OX40 agonist ivuxolimab. V usage is TRBV27 and J usage is TRBJ2-1, with D unresolved. This clonotype originated in an adult with an advanced solid tumor such as melanoma, head and neck, liver or kidney cancer. CDR3 DNA sequence: TGTGCCACCCTCTCCTACAATGAGCAGTTCTTC. Its protein product is CATLSYNEQFF.